This T cell receptor beta chain was sequenced during a study of blood T cell repertoires in COVID-19 (dated by TCRdb to about 2020). As for the study more broadly: The collaborator samples originated in the United States, Italy and Spain and spanned the acute and convalescent phases of COVID-19. The material from the prospective study consisted of cDNA or gDNA derived from T cells, B-cell-depleted T cells, or PBMCs. Deeply sampled blood TCRbeta repertoires from subjects exposed to, actively infected with, or recovered from COVID-19 were included in the dataset. The repertoires were released in a freely available public database intended as a resource for research on the immune response to SARS-CoV-2. The samples were drawn from two sources: the first 160 participants of the ongoing ImmuneRACE study, and 1,200 or so subjects contributed by 6 global collaborators. Nearly every sample came with metadata listing a de-identified subject ID, COVID-19 status, age in years and sex. Where HLA class I and class II types were available, the types were taken from metadata supplied by the sample provider, not from assay-based typing. What the research found in general, with its limitations: The amount of clinical and demographic metadata varied by source and participant and was provided uncurated.

Whole blood was collected in K2EDTA tubes by collaborating institutions according to the institutions' own protocols. Collaborator samples were shipped for TCRbeta analysis as frozen whole blood, isolated PBMCs, or DNA extracted from either sample type. TCRbeta CDR3 regions were amplified from genomic DNA using the immunoSEQ Assay, a bias-controlled multiplex PCR. Under the source paper's analysis protocol: The number of nucleated cells in each sample was estimated from the amplification of reference gene primers within the assay. To quantify the absolute abundance of each unique TCRbeta CDR3 rearrangement, sequence reads were collapsed and filtered. For each sample, productive Simpson clonality was calculated as the square root of Simpson's diversity index across productive rearrangements. The source is immuneACCESS, and TCRdb retained only in-frame sequences with V and J called. Part of the clones is not carried over; for the studies checked, unresolved V genes explain less than half of this, and the remainder is unexplained. The V and J calls and the clone size are those of that table, but D and trimming were determined from the DNA. Within this sample are about 380,000 clones, with 85% of them counted one time only. The ten most abundant clones make up approximately 3.6% of the sample.

This clone showed up just once. The clone's antigen remains unknown. No clone much larger than this one lies a single base away; base qualities are absent. CDR1 and CDR2 were assigned from the germline V gene (reference sequence) as MNHNY and SVGAGI. From cysteine to phenylalanine, the CDR3 is 14 amino acids long. Only CDR3 DNA remains: 42 bases, in frame from the first base. V gives up 5 bases and J gives up 0 bases, and the segment between their germline ends measures 10 bases. Material: peripheral blood. The clonotype comes from a woman aged 18-29 years with acute or convalescent COVID-19. This chain is built from TRBV6-6 and TRBJ1-1; the D segment could be TRBD1, given 6 matching bases. The DNA sequence is TGTGCCAGCAGTGGACAGAGAATGAACACTGAAGCTTTCTTT. The encoded protein is CASSGQRMNTEAFF.